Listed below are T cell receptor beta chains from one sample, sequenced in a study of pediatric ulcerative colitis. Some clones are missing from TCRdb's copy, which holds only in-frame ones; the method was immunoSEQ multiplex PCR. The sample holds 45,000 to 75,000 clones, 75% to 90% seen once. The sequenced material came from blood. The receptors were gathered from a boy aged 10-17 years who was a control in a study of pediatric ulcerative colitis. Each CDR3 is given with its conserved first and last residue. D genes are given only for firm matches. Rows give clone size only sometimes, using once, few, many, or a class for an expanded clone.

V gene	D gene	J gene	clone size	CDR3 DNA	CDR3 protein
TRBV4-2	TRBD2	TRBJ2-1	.	TGTGCCAGCAGCCAAGAACCCCCCGGACTAGGACTCCGTGGGGGTGAGCAGTTCTTC	CASSQEPPGLGLRGGEQFF
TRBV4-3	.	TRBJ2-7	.	TGCGCCAGCAGCCCAGGCAGGGGGGCCTCCTACGAGCAGTACTTC	CASSPGRGASYEQYF
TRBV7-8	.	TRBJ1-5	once	TGTGCCAGCAGCTTAGGGCGCCGGGGGGCGCCTTATCAGCCCCAGCATTTT	CASSLGRRGAPYQPQHF
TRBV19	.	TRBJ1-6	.	TGTGCCAGTAGTATAAGAACAGACTTAAATTCACCCCTCCACTTT	CASSIRTDLNSPLHF
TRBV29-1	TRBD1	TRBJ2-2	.	TGCAGCGTCCAAGGGGACAGGGGGCTCGGGGAGCTGTTTTTT	CSVQGDRGLGELFF
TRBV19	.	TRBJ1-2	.	TGTGCCAGTTTCGCCGCGGGAGCTTACAACTATGGCTACACCTTC	CASFAAGAYNYGYTF
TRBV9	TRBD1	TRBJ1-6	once	TGTGCCAGCAGCGTAGGGGACAGGGGCAGCGTGTATAATTCACCCCTCCACTTT	CASSVGDRGSVYNSPLHF
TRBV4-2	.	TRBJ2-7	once	TGTGCCAGCAGCCACCGGTCGACGGGAGCCAATGTCTACGAGCAGTACTTC	CASSHRSTGANVYEQYF
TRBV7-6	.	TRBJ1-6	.	TGTGCCAGCAGCTTAAGACTGGGGCGGGATTCACCCCTCCACTTT	CASSLRLGRDSPLHF
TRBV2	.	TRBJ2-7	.	TGTGCCAGCAGTGGGGACGTAACCTCCTACGAGCAGTACTTC	CASSGDVTSYEQYF
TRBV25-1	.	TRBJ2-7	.	TGTGCCACTGAGGGAGGGGGCATAAACGGGGACTACGAGCAGTACTTC	CATEGGGINGDYEQYF
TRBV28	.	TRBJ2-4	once	TGTGCCAGCAGTAGACAGGATGCAAACATTCAGTACTTC	CASSRQDANIQYF
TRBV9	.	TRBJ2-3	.	TGTGCCAGCAGCGTAGGTGGGCGGGATAGCACAGATACGCAGTATTTT	CASSVGGRDSTDTQYF
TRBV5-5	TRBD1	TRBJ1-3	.	TGTGCCAGCAGCACACCGGGACAGGCTTCTGGAAACACCATATATTTT	CASSTPGQASGNTIYF
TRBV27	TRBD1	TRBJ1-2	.	TGTGCCAGCAGTTTGGGGGGGGACAGGCCCCCTTATGGCTACACCTTC	CASSLGGDRPPYGYTF
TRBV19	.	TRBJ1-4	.	TGTCCGGGGGAGGGCCGGAGTGAAAAACTGTTTTTT	CPGEGRSEKLFF
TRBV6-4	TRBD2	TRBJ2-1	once	TGTGCCAGCAGTGAGGGACTAGCAAGTGTGAATGAGCAGTTCTTC	CASSEGLASVNEQFF
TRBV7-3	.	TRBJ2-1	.	TGTGCCAGCAGCTTAAACAGGGGGGGCTACAATGAGCAGTTCTTC	CASSLNRGGYNEQFF
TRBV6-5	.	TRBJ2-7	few	TGTGCCAGCAGTCTCGGGACCCATTCCTACGAGCAGTACTTC	CASSLGTHSYEQYF
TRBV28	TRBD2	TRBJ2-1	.	TGTGCCAGCAGTTTTGTCGGGGCTAGCGGGAGTTCGGTAACCAATGAGCAGTTCTTC	CASSFVGASGSSVTNEQFF
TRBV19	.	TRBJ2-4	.	TGTGCCAGTAGTTCCAGGGGTGCCAAAAACATTCAGTACTTC	CASSSRGAKNIQYF
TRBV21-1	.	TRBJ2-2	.	TGTGCCAGCAGCAATAAAACGAACAGGGGTGCCACCGGGGAGCTGTTTTTT	CASSNKTNRGATGELFF
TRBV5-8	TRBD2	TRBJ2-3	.	TGTGCCAGCAGCTCTAGCGGGAGGACGACAGATACGCAGTATTTT	CASSSSGRTTDTQYF
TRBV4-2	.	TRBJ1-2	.	TGTGCCAGCAGCCAAGTAGACAGAAACTATGGCTACACCTTC	CASSQVDRNYGYTF
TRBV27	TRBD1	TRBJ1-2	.	TGTGCCAGCAGTTTCCGCGGGGACAGGGGGCGAGGCTACACCTTC	CASSFRGDRGRGYTF
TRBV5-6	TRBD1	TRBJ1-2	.	TGTGCCAGCAGCCCAGTCCCGGGACAGGGCCATGGCTACACCTTC	CASSPVPGQGHGYTF
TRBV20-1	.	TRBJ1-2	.	TGCAGTGCGCCCGGGGGCTTTGGCTACACCTTC	CSAPGGFGYTF
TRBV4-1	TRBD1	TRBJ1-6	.	TGCGCCAGCAGTTTAACCGGGACAGGGCGGGATAATTCACCCCTCCACTTT	CASSLTGTGRDNSPLHF
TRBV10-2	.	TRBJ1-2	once	TGCGCCAGCAGTGGGGGAAATCAGGGACCGCGGGTCCTTACCTTC	CASSGGNQGPRVLTF
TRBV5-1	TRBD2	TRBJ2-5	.	TGCGCCAGCAGTCAACCGTCGGGAGGGGTACAAGAGACCCAGTACTTC	CASSQPSGGVQETQYF
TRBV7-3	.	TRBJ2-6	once	TGTGCCAGCAGCCCAATGGGGGGACCCTCTGGGGCCAACGTCCTGACTTTC	CASSPMGGPSGANVLTF
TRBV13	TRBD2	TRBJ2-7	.	TGTGCCAGCAGACTAGCGGGAGCAATCCACGAGCAGTACTTC	CASRLAGAIHEQYF
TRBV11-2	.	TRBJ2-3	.	TGTGCCTCCGGAGGAGGTTTGTCGAATACGCAGTATTTT	CASGGGLSNTQYF
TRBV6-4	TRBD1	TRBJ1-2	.	TGTGCCAGCAGTCTAGACCCACAGGGGATTCATGGCTACACCTTC	CASSLDPQGIHGYTF
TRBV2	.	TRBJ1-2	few	TGTGCCAGTAACCGGGACACAGACTATGGCTACACCTTC	CASNRDTDYGYTF
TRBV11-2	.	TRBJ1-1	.	TGTGCCAGCAGCTTAGTTGGGGGGCTAGGCACTGAAGCTTTCTTT	CASSLVGGLGTEAFF
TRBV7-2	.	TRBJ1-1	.	TGTGCCAGCAGCTTAGCGCAAACCGCCTCTGAAGCTTTCTTT	CASSLAQTASEAFF
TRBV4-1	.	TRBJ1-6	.	TGCGCCAGCAGCCAAGCGACGGTCGTTGGCGGTTCACCCCTCCACTTT	CASSQATVVGGSPLHF
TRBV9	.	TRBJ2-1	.	TGTGCCAGCAGCGGAGGGTTTTCCTACAATGAGCAGTTCTTC	CASSGGFSYNEQFF
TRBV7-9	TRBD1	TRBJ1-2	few	TGTGCCAGCAGCCGGGACAGCGGCTATGGCTACACCTTC	CASSRDSGYGYTF
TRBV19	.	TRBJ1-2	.	TGTGCCAGTAGTATCCTCCAGGCCTACACCTTC	CASSILQAYTF
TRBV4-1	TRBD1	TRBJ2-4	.	TGCGCCAGCAGCCAAGGACAGGGAGAGGTAGCCAAAAACATTCAGTACTTC	CASSQGQGEVAKNIQYF
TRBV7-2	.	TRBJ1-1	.	TGTGCCAGCAGCTTAGATATAGCAGGGACGAACACTGAAGCTTTCTTT	CASSLDIAGTNTEAFF
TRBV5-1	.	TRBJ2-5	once	TGCGCCAGCAGCCTCGGGGGGCGTAACCAAGAGACCCAGTACTTC	CASSLGGRNQETQYF
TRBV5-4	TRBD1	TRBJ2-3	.	TGTGCCAGCAGCGGACAGGGCGCAGATACGCAGTATTTT	CASSGQGADTQYF
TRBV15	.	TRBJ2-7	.	TGTGCCACCAGCAGAGCGGGAGCGCCCAATTCCTACGAGCAGTACTTC	CATSRAGAPNSYEQYF
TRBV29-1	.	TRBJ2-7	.	TGCAGCGTTGAGAACGTAGCCTACGAGCAGTACTTC	CSVENVAYEQYF
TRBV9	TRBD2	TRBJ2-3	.	TGTGCCAGCAGCGTAGGAGCGGGGGCGGGGCTCAGGACAGATACGCAGTATTTT	CASSVGAGAGLRTDTQYF
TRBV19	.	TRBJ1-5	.	TGTGCCAGTAATCGGGGGCTCAATCAGCCCCAGCATTTT	CASNRGLNQPQHF
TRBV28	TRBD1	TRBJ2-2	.	TGTGCCAGCGGACAGGAGAACACCGGGGAGCTGTTTTTT	CASGQENTGELFF
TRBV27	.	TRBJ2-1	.	TGTGCCAGCAGTTTATCGTCCCGTCAACTTACCTACTCCTACAATGAGCAGTTCTTC	CASSLSSRQLTYSYNEQFF
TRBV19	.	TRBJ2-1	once	TGTGCCAGTAGTATAATAGGGGGTCATGAGCAGTTCTTC	CASSIIGGHEQFF